This entry features one T cell receptor (beta chain) sequence. The target antigen is unknown. This sample was included in a study of OX40 agonist ivuxolimab in advanced cancers. As for the study in general: Patients with hepatocellular carcinoma, melanoma, renal cell or head and neck cancer made up the dose-escalation patients.

Here immunoSEQ multiplex PCR was the method, and the copy in TCRdb shows in-frame clones only, minus some. The sample has about 68,000 clones; over 65% are singletons. Germline values: CDR1 LNHDA, CDR2 SQIVND (reference sequence). The CDR3 covers 13 residues. Trimming pared 9 bases from V and 7 bases from J, leaving 15 bases between. Notes on the study in general: Both blood CD4+ and CD8+ T cells showed clonal growth by week 6 at 0.1 to 3.0 mg/kg.

V is TRBV19 and J is TRBJ1-4; D may be TRBD1 (5 bases). The receptor was isolated from an adult with an advanced solid tumor such as melanoma, head and neck, liver or kidney cancer. The input for sequencing was CD4+ or CD8+ T cells sorted from blood, taken in a trial of the OX40 agonist ivuxolimab. The CDR3 spells CASRQGGTEKLFF. The DNA for the CDR3 is TGTGCCAGCCGGCAGGGTGGGACTGAAAAACTGTTTTTT.